This TCR beta chain was recovered during a study of cytomegalovirus exposure and HLA in healthy donors. Study in general: The approximately 130 validation repertoires matched the approximately 700 first-cohort repertoires in platform, a later analysis reported. Notes on the study in general: Fewer than 200 TCR beta chains were listed as cytomegalovirus-associated. The classifier reportedly diagnosed cytomegalovirus status with high sensitivity and specificity. Rare TCR sequences dominated, though some public TCRs recurred in many donors.

This table comes from immunoSEQ multiplex PCR, and its TCRdb copy is limited to in-frame clones, with some not included. This table holds some 140,000 clones, 86% found once. Points on this clone: The antigen remains unidentified.

The TCR sequence derives from a human donor in good health. The sequencing sample was made of PBMCs.

The CDR3 DNA sequence: TGTGCCAGCAGTTTCGACAGGGAAGCCTACAATGAGCAGTTCTTC. It codes for CASSFDREAYNEQFF. The V and J genes are TRBV6-4 and TRBJ2-1; 7 bases match TRBD1. The CDR3 covers 15 residues. The V gene end was trimmed by 5 bases and the J gene end by 2 bases; junction bases not matched to a gene: 6. CDR1 and CDR2 (germline): MRHNA, SNTAGT.